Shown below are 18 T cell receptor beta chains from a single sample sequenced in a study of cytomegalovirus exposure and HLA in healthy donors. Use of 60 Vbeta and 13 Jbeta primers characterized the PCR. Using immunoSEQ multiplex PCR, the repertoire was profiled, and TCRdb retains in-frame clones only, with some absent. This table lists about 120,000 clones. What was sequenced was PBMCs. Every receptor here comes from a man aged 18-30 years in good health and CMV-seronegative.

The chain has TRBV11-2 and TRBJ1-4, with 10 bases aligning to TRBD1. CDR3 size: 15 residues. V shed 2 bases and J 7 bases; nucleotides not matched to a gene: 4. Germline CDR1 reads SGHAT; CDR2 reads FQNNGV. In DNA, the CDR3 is TGTGCCAGCAGCTTATTGGGACAGGGGATTGAAAAACTGTTTTTT. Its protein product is CASSLLGQGIEKLFF.

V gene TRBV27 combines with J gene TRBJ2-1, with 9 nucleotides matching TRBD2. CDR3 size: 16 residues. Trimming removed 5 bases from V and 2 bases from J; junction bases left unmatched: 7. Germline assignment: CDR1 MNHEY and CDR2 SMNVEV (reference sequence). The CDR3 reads CASSPRTSVAYNEQFF. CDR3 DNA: TGTGCCAGCAGTCCACGGACTAGCGTTGCCTACAATGAGCAGTTCTTC.

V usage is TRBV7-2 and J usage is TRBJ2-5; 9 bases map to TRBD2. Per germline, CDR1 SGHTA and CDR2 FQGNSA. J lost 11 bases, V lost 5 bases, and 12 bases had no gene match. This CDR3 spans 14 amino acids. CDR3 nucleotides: TGTGCCAGCAGCCTCACCGGGACTAGCAATAGGCAGTACTTC. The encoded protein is CASSLTGTSNRQYF. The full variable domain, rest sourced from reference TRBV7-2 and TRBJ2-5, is GAGVSQSPSNKVTEKGKDVELRCDPISGHTALYWYRQSLGQGLEFLIYFQGNSAPDKSGLPSDRFSAERTGGSVSTLTIQRTQQEDSAVYLCASSLTGTSNRQYFGPGTRLLVL.

CDR3 in amino acids: CARTDRGGYNEQFF. The CDR3, as DNA: TGCGCCAGGACGGACAGGGGCGGCTACAATGAGCAGTTCTTC. The chain links TRBV4-3 to TRBJ2-1, with 9 positions matching TRBD1. CDR3 size: 14 residues. CDR1 is LGHNA, CDR2 YSLEER, per germline. After removal of 9 bases from V and 3 bases from J, the junction contained 6 bases not matched to a gene.

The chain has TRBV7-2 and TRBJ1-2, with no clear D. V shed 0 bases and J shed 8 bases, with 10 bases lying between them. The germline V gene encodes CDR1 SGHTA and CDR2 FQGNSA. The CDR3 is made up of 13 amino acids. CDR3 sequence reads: CASSLALSEGYTF. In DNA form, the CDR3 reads TGTGCCAGCAGCTTAGCGTTGTCAGAAGGCTACACCTTC.

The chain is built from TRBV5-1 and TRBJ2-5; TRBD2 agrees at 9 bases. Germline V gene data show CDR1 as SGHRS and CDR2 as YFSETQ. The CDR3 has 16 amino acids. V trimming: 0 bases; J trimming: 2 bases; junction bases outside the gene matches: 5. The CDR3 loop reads CASSLGGLAPQETQYF. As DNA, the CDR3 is TGCGCCAGCAGCTTGGGAGGACTAGCGCCACAAGAGACCCAGTACTTC.

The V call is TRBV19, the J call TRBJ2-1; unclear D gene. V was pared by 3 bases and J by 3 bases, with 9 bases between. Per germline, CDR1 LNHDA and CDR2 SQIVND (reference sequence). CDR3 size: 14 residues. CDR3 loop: CASSIPGFYNEQFF. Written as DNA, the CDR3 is TGTGCCAGTAGTATTCCCGGGTTCTACAATGAGCAGTTCTTC.

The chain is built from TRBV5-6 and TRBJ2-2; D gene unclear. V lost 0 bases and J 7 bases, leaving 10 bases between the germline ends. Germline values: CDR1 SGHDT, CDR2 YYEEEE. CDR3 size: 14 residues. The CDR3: CASSLAGLGGELFF. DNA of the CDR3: TGTGCCAGCAGCTTGGCAGGTTTAGGCGGGGAGCTGTTTTTT.

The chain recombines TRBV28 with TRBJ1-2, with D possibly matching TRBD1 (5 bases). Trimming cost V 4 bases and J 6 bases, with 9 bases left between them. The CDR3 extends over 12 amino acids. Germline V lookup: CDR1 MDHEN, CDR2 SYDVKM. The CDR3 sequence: CASSYRPDGYTF. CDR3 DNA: TGTGCCAGCAGTTACAGGCCCGATGGCTACACCTTC.

The CDR3 sequence: CASSQGPGNTIYF. The CDR3 coding sequence is TGCGCCAGCAGCCAAGGGCCTGGAAACACCATATATTTT. The rearrangement uses TRBV4-1 and TRBJ1-3; D call uncertain. Between the trimmed V and J ends, which lost 1 base and 2 bases, there was a span of 3 bases. CDR3 length: 13 amino acids. Germline CDR1 is MGHRA and CDR2 is YSYEKL.

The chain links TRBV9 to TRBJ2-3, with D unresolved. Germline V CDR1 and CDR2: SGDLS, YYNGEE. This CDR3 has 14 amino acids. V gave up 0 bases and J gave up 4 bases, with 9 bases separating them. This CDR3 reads CASSVVSRADTQYF. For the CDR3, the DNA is TGTGCCAGCAGCGTAGTGTCCCGCGCAGATACGCAGTATTTT.

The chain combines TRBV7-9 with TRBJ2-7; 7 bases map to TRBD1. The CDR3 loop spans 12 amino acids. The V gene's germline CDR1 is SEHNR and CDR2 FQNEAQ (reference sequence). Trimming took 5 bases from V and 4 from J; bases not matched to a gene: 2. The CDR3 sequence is CASSRQGYEQYF. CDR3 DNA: TGTGCCAGCAGCCGACAGGGATACGAGCAGTACTTC.

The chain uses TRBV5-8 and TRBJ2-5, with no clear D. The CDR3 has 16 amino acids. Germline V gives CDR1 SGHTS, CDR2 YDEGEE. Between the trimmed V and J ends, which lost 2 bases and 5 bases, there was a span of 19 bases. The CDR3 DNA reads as TGTGCCAGCAGCTTCCCTAAGTCGCCCCGGTGGGAGACCCAGTACTTC. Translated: CASSFPKSPRWETQYF.

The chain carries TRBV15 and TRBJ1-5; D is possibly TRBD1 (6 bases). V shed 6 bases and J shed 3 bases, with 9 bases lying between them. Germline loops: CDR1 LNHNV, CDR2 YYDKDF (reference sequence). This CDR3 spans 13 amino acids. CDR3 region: CATRDSPNQPQHF. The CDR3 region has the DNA TGTGCCACCAGGGACAGCCCCAATCAGCCCCAGCATTTT.

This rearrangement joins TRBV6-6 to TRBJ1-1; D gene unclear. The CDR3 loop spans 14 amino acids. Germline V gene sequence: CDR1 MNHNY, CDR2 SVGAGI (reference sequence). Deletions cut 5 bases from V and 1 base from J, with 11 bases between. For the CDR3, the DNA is TGTGCCAGCAGTGTGGGCGCGGGGAACACTGAAGCTTTCTTT. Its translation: CASSVGAGNTEAFF.

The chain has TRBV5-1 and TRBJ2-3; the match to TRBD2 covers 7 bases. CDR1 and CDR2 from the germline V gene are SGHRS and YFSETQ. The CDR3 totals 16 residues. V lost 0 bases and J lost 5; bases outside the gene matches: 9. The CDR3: CASSLVIAGVGDTQYF. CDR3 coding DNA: TGCGCCAGCAGCTTGGTGATTGCGGGAGTGGGAGATACGCAGTATTTT.

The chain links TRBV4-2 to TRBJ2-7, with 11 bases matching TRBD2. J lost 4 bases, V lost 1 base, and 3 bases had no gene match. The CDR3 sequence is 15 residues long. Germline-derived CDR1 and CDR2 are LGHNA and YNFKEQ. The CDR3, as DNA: TGTGCCAGCAGCCAAGGGGGACTAGCGGCGTACGAGCAGTACTTC. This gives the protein CASSQGGLAAYEQYF.

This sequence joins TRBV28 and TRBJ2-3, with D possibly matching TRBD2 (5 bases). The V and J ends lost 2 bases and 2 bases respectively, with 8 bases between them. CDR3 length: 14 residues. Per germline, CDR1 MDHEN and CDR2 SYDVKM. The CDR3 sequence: CASSLGGSTDTQYF. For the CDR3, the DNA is TGTGCCAGCAGTTTAGGCGGGTCCACAGATACGCAGTATTTT.